This T cell receptor beta chain was captured in a study of cytomegalovirus exposure and HLA in healthy donors. There are 14 residues in the CDR3. Unmatched junction bases numbered 2, after V lost 4 bases and J lost 6 bases. Germline V CDR1 and CDR2: SGHRS, YFSETQ. Primers: 60 Vbeta forward and 13 Jbeta reverse. Produced via immunoSEQ multiplex PCR; TCRdb's table is partial and in-frame only. This table has around 120,000 clones, around four fifths appearing once. The chain employs TRBV5-1 and TRBJ1-4; 11 positions match TRBD1. Sequenced sample: PBMCs. The clonotype originates from a man in his sixties in good health and CMV-seropositive. In nucleotides, the CDR3 is TGCGCCAGCAGCCCGGGACAGGGGGATGAAAAACTGTTTTTT. It codes for CASSPGQGDEKLFF.